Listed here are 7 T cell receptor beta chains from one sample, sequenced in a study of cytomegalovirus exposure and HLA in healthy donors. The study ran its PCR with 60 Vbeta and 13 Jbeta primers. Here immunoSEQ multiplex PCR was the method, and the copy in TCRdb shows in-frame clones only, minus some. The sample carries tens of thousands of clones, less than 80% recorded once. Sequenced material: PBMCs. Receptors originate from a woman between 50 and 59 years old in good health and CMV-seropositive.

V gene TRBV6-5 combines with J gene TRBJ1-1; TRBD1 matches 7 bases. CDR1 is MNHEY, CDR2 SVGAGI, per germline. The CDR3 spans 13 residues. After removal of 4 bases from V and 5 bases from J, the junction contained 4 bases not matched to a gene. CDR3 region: CASSFGQATEAFF. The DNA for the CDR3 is TGTGCCAGCAGTTTCGGACAGGCAACTGAAGCTTTCTTT.

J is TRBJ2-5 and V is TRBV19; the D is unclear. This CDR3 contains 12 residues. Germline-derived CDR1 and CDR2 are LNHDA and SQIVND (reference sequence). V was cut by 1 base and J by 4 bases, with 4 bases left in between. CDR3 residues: CASSIAGETQYF. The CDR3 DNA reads TGTGCCAGTAGTATAGCAGGAGAGACCCAGTACTTC.

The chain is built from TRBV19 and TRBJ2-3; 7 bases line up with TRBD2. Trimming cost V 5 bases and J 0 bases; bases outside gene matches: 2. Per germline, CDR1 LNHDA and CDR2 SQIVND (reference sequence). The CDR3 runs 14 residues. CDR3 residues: CASSWGGSTDTQYF. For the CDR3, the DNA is TGTGCCAGTAGTTGGGGGGGGAGCACAGATACGCAGTATTTT.

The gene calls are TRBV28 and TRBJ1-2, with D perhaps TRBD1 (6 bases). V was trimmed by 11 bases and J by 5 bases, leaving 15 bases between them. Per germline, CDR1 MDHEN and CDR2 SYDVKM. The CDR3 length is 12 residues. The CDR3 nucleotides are TGTGCCGTAAACACAGGGTTGTATGGCTACACCTTC. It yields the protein CAVNTGLYGYTF.

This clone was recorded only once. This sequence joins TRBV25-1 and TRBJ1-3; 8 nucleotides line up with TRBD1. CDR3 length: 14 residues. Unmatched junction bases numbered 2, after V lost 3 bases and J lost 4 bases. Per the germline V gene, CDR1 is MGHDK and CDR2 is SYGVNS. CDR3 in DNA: TGTGCCAGCAGTGATCGGACAGGGGGAAACACCATATATTTT. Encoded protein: CASSDRTGGNTIYF. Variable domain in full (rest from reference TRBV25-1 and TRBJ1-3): EADIYQTPRYLVIGTGKKITLECSQTMGHDKMYWYQQDPGMELHLIHYSYGVNSTEKGDLSSESTVSRIRTEHFPLTLESARPSHTSQYLCASSDRTGGNTIYFGEGSWLTVV.

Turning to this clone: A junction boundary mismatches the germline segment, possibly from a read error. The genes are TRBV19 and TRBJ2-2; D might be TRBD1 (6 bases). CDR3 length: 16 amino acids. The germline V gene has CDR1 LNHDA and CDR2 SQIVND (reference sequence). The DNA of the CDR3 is TGTGCCAGCAGTATGAGAAACAGGGAGTTCCCCGGGGAGCTGTTTTTT. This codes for CASSMRNREFPGELFF. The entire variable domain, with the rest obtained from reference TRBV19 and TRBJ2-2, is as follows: DGGITQSPKYLFRKEGQNVTLSCEQNLNHDAMYWYRQDPGQGLRLIYYSQIVNDFQKGDIAEGYSVSREKKESFPLTVTSAQKNPTAFYLCASSMRNREFPGELFFGEGSRLTVL.

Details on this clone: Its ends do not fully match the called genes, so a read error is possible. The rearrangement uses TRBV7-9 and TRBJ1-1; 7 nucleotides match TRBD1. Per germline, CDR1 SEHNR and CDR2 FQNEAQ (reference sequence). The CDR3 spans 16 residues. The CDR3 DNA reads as TGTTCCAGCAGCCGAGGGGACAGTTTGTCGCTGGCTGAAGCTTTCTTT. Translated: CSSSRGDSLSLAEAFF.